This T cell receptor beta chain was sequenced for a study of lymphopenia after photon versus proton radiotherapy. Broader study findings: Only patients who died were analyzed for survival; proton advantage is unproven.

The data were produced by immunoSEQ multiplex PCR, yet TCRdb's version contains in-frame clones alone and is incomplete. This table has tens of thousands of clones, roughly 80% appearing once. Worth noting for this clone: What it binds is unknown.

The CDR3 covers 11 residues. Per germline, CDR1 SGHDN and CDR2 FVKESK. V was trimmed by 3 bases and J by 4 bases, leaving 4 bases between them. This material consisted of peripheral blood, taken from a patient treated with proton-based radiotherapy. This sequence originates from a man aged 60 to 75 with pancreatic cancer. This chain uses TRBV14 with TRBJ2-7; the D is unclear. CDR3 sequence reads: CASSHRYEQYF. As DNA, the CDR3 is TGTGCCAGCAGCCATAGATACGAGCAGTACTTC.